This entry features one TCR beta chain sequence. This entry belongs to a study of blood T cell repertoires in COVID-19. Study as a whole: Whether acute or convalescent, the COVID-19 samples came from the United States, Italy and Spain. T cells, B-cell-depleted T cells, or PBMCs provided the cDNA or gDNA that served as material.

V shed 5 bases and J shed 0 bases, with 14 bases lying between them. This CDR3 has 16 residues. CDR1 and CDR2 from the germline V gene are SGHTA and FQGNSA. As originally analysed: The assay estimated nucleated cells by amplifying reference gene primers. Data came from immunoSEQ multiplex PCR; TCRdb stores just in-frame clones and leaves some out. The DNA was the basis for D and trimming; V, J and clone size are from that table. The sample has approximately 150,000 clones; 83% are singletons. The sample consisted of peripheral blood. This chain links TRBV7-2 with TRBJ1-3, with a possible D match to TRBD1 (6 bases). The receptor was isolated from a woman of 80 years or more with acute or convalescent COVID-19. The CDR3, as DNA: TGTGCCAGCAGCCGTACAACCAGGGGCTCTGGAAACACCATATATTTT. Encoded protein: CASSRTTRGSGNTIYF.